Listed below are T cell receptor beta chains from one sample, sequenced in a study of blood T cell repertoires in COVID-19. Clones were read by immunoSEQ multiplex PCR, and TCRdb kept only the in-frame ones, dropping some. The sample contains 90,000 or so clones, 55% to 75% of which appear only once. The material sequenced was peripheral blood. These receptors all come from an elderly woman with acute or convalescent COVID-19. CDR3s include the opening cysteine and the closing phenylalanine or tryptophan. Fields, in order: clone size, J gene, D gene, V gene, CDR3 DNA, CDR3 protein. D genes are given only for firm matches. Clone size is not always given. Where it is, it says once, few, many or a class for expanded clones.

>NA|TRBJ2-5|NA|TRBV5-1
TGCGCCAGCAGGTTTGGGGTGATAGCGGCAGAGACCCAGTACTTC
CASRFGVIAAETQYF
>NA|TRBJ1-5|TRBD1|TRBV19
TGTGCCAGTACCACGCCAAAATATCCGGGACAGGGTTTCCAGCCCCAGCATTTT
CASTTPKYPGQGFQPQHF
>NA|TRBJ2-7|TRBD2|TRBV5-4
TGTGCCAGCAGCTTGGGCGCTCGTACTAGCGGGGTTCGCTACGAGCAGTACTTC
CASSLGARTSGVRYEQYF
>NA|TRBJ1-4|NA|TRBV6-5
TGTGCCAGCAGTTGGGGGACTCCTTCAACTAATGAAAAACTGTTTTTT
CASSWGTPSTNEKLFF
>NA|TRBJ1-5|NA|TRBV5-6
TGTGCCAGCACCTGGACAAATCAGCCCCAGCATTTT
CASTWTNQPQHF
>NA|TRBJ2-2|TRBD2|TRBV19
TGTGCCAGTACCAGGACTAGCGGAGGCACCGGGGAGCTGTTTTTT
CASTRTSGGTGELFF
>NA|TRBJ1-3|TRBD1|TRBV9
TGTGCCAGCAGCGTAGCTACAGGGGGCTATGGAAACACCATATATTTT
CASSVATGGYGNTIYF
>few|TRBJ1-2|TRBD1|TRBV4-2
TGTGCCAGCAGCCAAGAGGGGACAGGGGTAAGATTTGGCTACACCTTC
CASSQEGTGVRFGYTF
>NA|TRBJ2-3|NA|TRBV27
TGTGCCAGCAGTCCCTTGACGGAGGTAGATACGCAGTATTTT
CASSPLTEVDTQYF
>NA|TRBJ2-5|TRBD1|TRBV10-3
TGTGCCATCAGATCTGACAGGGGGCGGATGGAGACCCAGTACTTC
CAIRSDRGRMETQYF
>NA|TRBJ2-3|TRBD2|TRBV19
TGTGCCAGTAGTAGCCTCCTAGCGGGGAGCACAGATACGCAGTATTTT
CASSSLLAGSTDTQYF
>once|TRBJ2-3|NA|TRBV11-3
TGTGCCAGCAGCTTAGGGAGGGGACTTAACACAGATACGCAGTATTTT
CASSLGRGLNTDTQYF
>NA|TRBJ1-1|NA|TRBV7-9
TGTGCCAGCAGCCTATTCGAGGGGAACACTGAAGCTTTCTTT
CASSLFEGNTEAFF
>once|TRBJ1-3|NA|TRBV9
TGTGCCAGCAGCTCAGGGTCGCGAGGAAACACCATATATTTT
CASSSGSRGNTIYF
>NA|TRBJ2-1|NA|TRBV3-1/TRBV3-2
TGTGCCAGCAGCCCGCCCGGGGATGAGCAGTTCTTC
CASSPPGDEQFF
>NA|TRBJ1-6|NA|TRBV18
TGTGCCAGCTCACCAGACATCTATAATTCACCCCTCCACTTT
CASSPDIYNSPLHF
>few|TRBJ1-2|NA|TRBV10-3
TGTGCCATCAGTGAAGTCGTGAGCGGCTACACCTTC
CAISEVVSGYTF
>once|TRBJ1-1|NA|TRBV11-2
TGTGCCGAGGGGAACACTGAAGCTTTCTTT
CAEGNTEAFF
>few|TRBJ1-2|NA|TRBV4-1
TGCGCCAGCAGCCAACAGGTAACCGAAAACTATGGCTACACCTTC
CASSQQVTENYGYTF
>few|TRBJ1-2|NA|TRBV6-2/TRBV6-3
TGTGCCAGCAGTTACTCACTTAACTATGGCTACACCTTC
CASSYSLNYGYTF
>NA|TRBJ1-4|NA|TRBV2
TGTGCCAGCAAAACCCTCCAGAGGCACGGGGAAAAACTGTTTTTT
CASKTLQRHGEKLFF
>NA|TRBJ1-2|NA|TRBV18
TGTGCCAGCTCACCAGAAGGGGATGGCTACACCTTC
CASSPEGDGYTF
>NA|TRBJ1-1|NA|TRBV30
TGTGCCGGCCAACACAGGGAGGGCGCTTTCTTT
CAGQHREGAFF
>NA|TRBJ1-1|TRBD1|TRBV10-3
TGTGCCATCAAGCCGGGACAGGGTATTACTGAAGCTTTCTTT
CAIKPGQGITEAFF